Shown below are 4 T cell receptor beta chains from a single sample sequenced in a study of blood T cell repertoires in COVID-19. TCRdb's copy holds only in-frame clones and misses some; the assay was immunoSEQ multiplex PCR. The table has about 140,000 clones, approximately 82% seen once. Sequencing input: peripheral blood. The receptors shown here come from a human donor in a cohort sampled during active COVID-19.

With respect to this clone: One end of the junction varies from germline; a read error may be responsible. V is TRBV7-7 and J is TRBJ2-2; TRBD2 matches 8 bases. The CDR3 runs to 16 residues. Germline V CDR1 and CDR2: SSHAT, FNYEAQ (reference sequence). The DNA for the CDR3 is TGTGCTAGCAGCCGTGAACTAGTGCGGGGGGCCGGGGAGCTGTTTTTT. This codes for CASSRELVRGAGELFF.

This chain connects TRBV29-1 to TRBJ2-1; unclear D gene. CDR3 length: 12 residues. The V end was cut by 6 bases, the J end by 5 bases, with 11 bases between. Germline assignment: CDR1 SQVTM and CDR2 ANQGSEA. The CDR3 here is CSVLLPHNEQFF. The CDR3 DNA reads TGCAGCGTCCTCCTTCCCCACAATGAGCAGTTCTTC.

The chain is built from TRBV10-1 and TRBJ2-4, with 7 bases that match TRBD2. V lost 8 bases, J lost 2 bases, and 6 bases stayed unmatched. The CDR3 length is 14 residues. Germline V gene data show CDR1 as WNHNN and CDR2 as SYGVQD (reference sequence). The chain's CDR3 is CASGGGKPKNIQYF. Here the CDR3 DNA reads TGCGCCAGCGGGGGGGGGAAGCCCAAAAACATTCAGTACTTC.

This sequence joins TRBV5-8 and TRBJ1-5; a weak D match, TRBD1 (6 bases). This CDR3 has 15 residues. Germline CDR1 is SGHTS and CDR2 is YDEGEE. V dropped 3 bases and J dropped 1 base, with 11 bases sitting between them. The CDR3 bases are TGTGCCAGCAGCTGGGGGGGACACAGCAATCAGCCCCAGCATTTT. Protein: CASSWGGHSNQPQHF.